This T cell receptor (beta chain) was captured by sequencing in a study of T cells after yellow fever vaccination. TCRdb fed the 5' RACE reads into MiXCR, producing one record per CDR3 protein. The profile covers roughly 500,000 distinct CDR3 sequences, with roughly a fifth appearing a single time and approximately 14% taken by the ten largest. This clonotype was seen just once. Its antigen is unidentified. Germline-derived CDR1 and CDR2 are SGHTA and FQGTGA. Trimming removed 4 bases from V and 5 bases from J; junction bases left unmatched: 10. There are 16 residues in the CDR3. Overall study findings and caveats: Post-booster repertoires again held most primary-vaccination clones (roughly 96% CD4, about 90% CD8).

This receptor was identified in a man aged 25-40 years who received the YFV17D yellow fever vaccine. The V and J genes are TRBV7-3 and TRBJ2-2, with 7 bases aligning to TRBD1. Sequenced material: PBMCs, taken 15 days after the yellow fever booster vaccination. The CDR3 DNA reads TGTGCCAGCAGCTCCTCCCGGGACAGAATGACCGGGGAGCTGTTTTTT. As protein: CASSSSRDRMTGELFF.